This is a list of T cell receptor beta chains from one sample in a study of T cell changes during pregnancy in multiple sclerosis. The data were produced by immunoSEQ multiplex PCR, yet TCRdb's version contains in-frame clones alone and is incomplete. This sample has around 63,000 clones; roughly nine tenths occur once, and the top ten carry about 1.6%. The material was peripheral blood, obtained after pregnancy. The receptors shown here come from a female donor with multiple sclerosis, enrolled in a pregnancy study. The CDR3 runs from the conserved cysteine through the conserved F or W. D genes are given only for firm matches. The size field is filled for only some rows; it gives once, few, many or a size class.

d_call,clone_size,v_call,j_call,cdr3_nt,cdr3_aa
TRBD2,.,TRBV27,TRBJ2-7,TGTGCCAGCAGTTTATCCGGGACTAGTACGTACGAGCAGTACTTC,CASSLSGTSTYEQYF
.,.,TRBV29-1,TRBJ1-3,TGCAGCGTTGACGGGGGGCGAAGAGGAAACACCATATATTTT,CSVDGGRRGNTIYF
TRBD2,.,TRBV11-2,TRBJ2-5,TGTGCCAGCAGCCTCGGGAGGGAAGAGACCCAGTACTTC,CASSLGREETQYF
.,.,TRBV20-1,TRBJ1-1,TGCAGTGCTAGGCGGGGGGAAGCTTTCTTT,CSARRGEAFF
TRBD2,.,TRBV9,TRBJ2-5,TGTGCCAGCAGCGTAGCAGCGGGAGTCTCTTATAAGACCCAGTACTTC,CASSVAAGVSYKTQYF
.,.,TRBV9,TRBJ2-3,TGTGCCAGCAGCGTAAGCTCAGGATTCACAGATACGCAGTATTTT,CASSVSSGFTDTQYF
.,.,TRBV30,TRBJ1-1,TGTGCCTGGAGGGCGGGGTGGGACACTGAAGCTTTCTTT,CAWRAGWDTEAFF
.,.,TRBV7-2,TRBJ2-7,TGTGCCAGCAGCTTCGGTGCGGGGTACGAGCAGTACTTC,CASSFGAGYEQYF
.,.,TRBV6-6,TRBJ1-5,TGTGCCAGCAGTCCCTCAAGCATCAATCAGCCCCAGCATTTT,CASSPSSINQPQHF
TRBD1,.,TRBV5-1,TRBJ2-3,TGCGCCAGCAGCTTGGTGGAGACAGGGCTAGCCACAGATACGCAGTATTTT,CASSLVETGLATDTQYF
.,.,TRBV5-5,TRBJ1-4,TGTGCCAGCAGCTTGGCCGGTCCGGGGTTGACTAATGAAAAACTGTTTTTT,CASSLAGPGLTNEKLFF
TRBD1,.,TRBV19,TRBJ2-4,TGTGCCAGTAGTGCCCGGACAGGGGACATTCAGTACTTC,CASSARTGDIQYF
.,.,TRBV2,TRBJ2-2,TGTGCCAGCAGTGGGCGACAGGCCACCGGGGAGCTGTTTTTT,CASSGRQATGELFF
.,.,TRBV6-6,TRBJ2-5,TGTGCCAGCAGCCTCAGGGAGACCCAGTACTTC,CASSLRETQYF
.,.,TRBV30,TRBJ2-1,TGTGCCTGGAGTGGGACAGACTACAATGAGCAGTTCTTC,CAWSGTDYNEQFF
TRBD2,.,TRBV10-3,TRBJ2-7,TGTGCCATCAGCCCAATAGCGGGAGGTACCTACGAGCAGTACTTC,CAISPIAGGTYEQYF
TRBD2,.,TRBV5-4,TRBJ2-1,TGTGCCAGTACGGAGCGGGGCCGTTACAATGAGCAGTTCTTC,CASTERGRYNEQFF
.,.,TRBV5-4,TRBJ2-7,TGTGCCAGCAGCGTCAGGGGGGGACTAGGTCTCTACGAGCAGTACTTC,CASSVRGGLGLYEQYF
.,.,TRBV27,TRBJ2-1,TGTGCCAGCAGCCAAGAGTTGTACAATGAGCAGTTCTTC,CASSQELYNEQFF
TRBD2,once,TRBV5-4,TRBJ2-7,TGTGCCAGCAGCTTGGAACTAGCGTCTGCCTACGAGCAGTACTTC,CASSLELASAYEQYF
TRBD1,.,TRBV27,TRBJ2-1,TGTGCCAGCAGGGGGACAGGGCACAATGAGCAGTTCTTC,CASRGTGHNEQFF
.,.,TRBV6-1,TRBJ1-3,TGTGCCAGCAGTGACCAGTCCGGGGTTTACAACACCATATATTTT,CASSDQSGVYNTIYF
.,.,TRBV30,TRBJ1-5,TGTGCCTGGAATATCTTCAATCAGCCCCAGCATTTT,CAWNIFNQPQHF
TRBD2,once,TRBV2,TRBJ2-7,TGTGCCAGCAGGGCAGGGACTAGCCAACTTCAGTACTTC,CASRAGTSQLQYF